Below, 31 T cell receptor beta chains from the same sample are listed, as sequenced in a study of T cell repertoires in aging, cancer and after chemotherapy (dated by TCRdb to about 2019). TCR beta rearrangements were amplified from genomic DNA extracted from peripheral blood rather than from sorted cells or RNA. Instrument used: Illumina MiSeq. Using a mixed TRB-A/B primer pool, multiplex touch-down PCR amplified rearranged TRB sequences covering the V, D and J segments. The raw public data were reprocessed by TCRdb itself: fastp quality trimming at Q25, MiXCR clonotype calling, in-frame beta chains only. Merged by CDR3 protein, the rows form single entries marked with the most common genes and DNA. The table for this sample lists some 3,000 distinct CDR3 sequences; 20% to 25% of them were counted only once. Around 10% of the sample rests with the top ten. The sample comprised blood. The receptor set was obtained from a human donor with a solid tumor.

This clonotype was detected only a few times. The chain joins TRBV4-3 to TRBJ2-7; no reliable D call. Germline CDR1 and CDR2: LGHNA and YSLEER. The length of the CDR3 is 15 residues. Trimming left V 3 bases short and J 3 bases short, with 15 bases between. CDR3 region: CASSHSPPLFYEQYF. Written as DNA, the CDR3 is TGCGCCAGCAGCCACTCTCCTCCCCTTTTCTACGAGCAGTACTTC.

The V call is TRBV19, the J call TRBJ1-5, with TRBD1 as a possible D gene (6 bases). The V and J ends lost 9 bases and 6 bases respectively, with 18 bases between them. Germline values: CDR1 LNHDA, CDR2 SQIVND (reference sequence). The CDR3 loop spans 14 amino acids. CDR3 region: CASQDRSRGQPQHF. The CDR3 nucleotides read TGTGCCAGCCAAGACAGGTCCCGTGGTCAGCCCCAGCATTTT.

This clonotype occurred a few times. The CDR3 DNA sequence: TGCAGTGCCCAAGAAGGGAGTTTGGGCAATGAGCAGTTCTTC. This codes for CSAQEGSLGNEQFF. The J gene is TRBJ2-1, the V gene TRBV20-1; D is possibly TRBD2 (5 bases). Germline loops: CDR1 DFQATT, CDR2 SNEGSKA (reference sequence). V was clipped by 6 bases and J by 6 bases, with 18 bases between them. The CDR3 contains 14 residues.

This clonotype was seen more than once but under ten times. The V call is TRBV20-1, the J call TRBJ1-1; D possibly corresponds to TRBD1 (6 bases). Trimming removed 0 bases at V and 0 bases at J, with 11 bases between. The CDR3 loop spans 15 amino acids. The germline V gene encodes CDR1 DFQATT and CDR2 SNEGSKA (reference sequence). The CDR3 loop is CSARDGGSVNTEAFF. CDR3 bases: TGCAGTGCTAGAGATGGGGGCTCAGTGAACACTGAAGCTTTCTTT.

The sample holds a few counts of this clonotype. This chain connects TRBV20-1 to TRBJ1-1, with D perhaps matching TRBD1 (6 bases). Germline loops: CDR1 DFQATT, CDR2 SNEGSKA (reference sequence). The CDR3 has 13 amino acids. Trimming took off 3 bases at V and 3 bases at J, with 11 bases between the two ends. The CDR3 loop reads CSARKGGDTEAFF. In DNA form, the CDR3 reads TGCAGTGCTAGGAAAGGGGGGGACACTGAAGCTTTCTTT.

This chain joins TRBV20-1 and TRBJ2-7; weak D call: TRBD1 (5 bases). This CDR3 has 15 amino acids. The V gene lost 2 bases and the J gene lost 0 bases, with 14 bases spanning the gap. Germline-derived CDR1 and CDR2 are DFQATT and SNEGSKA (reference sequence). This CDR3 is CSARKDTPSSYEQYF. The CDR3, as DNA: TGCAGTGCTAGAAAGGACACCCCGAGCTCCTACGAGCAGTACTTC.

By share of the sample, this clonotype is medium-sized. The chain recombines TRBV7-2 with TRBJ1-2, with 7 bases lining up with TRBD1. CDR1 and CDR2 from the germline V gene are SGHTA and FQGNSA. V was clipped by 6 bases and J by 5 bases; unmatched bases: 3. The CDR3 loop spans 12 amino acids. This CDR3 is CASSSTGYGYTF. DNA for the CDR3: TGTGCCAGCAGTTCGACAGGGTATGGCTACACCTTC. The entire variable domain, with the rest obtained from reference TRBV7-2 and TRBJ1-2, is as follows: GAGVSQSPSNKVTEKGKDVELRCDPISGHTALYWYRQSLGQGLEFLIYFQGNSAPDKSGLPSDRFSAERTGGSVSTLTIQRTQQEDSAVYLCASSSTGYGYTFGSGTRLTVV.

The genes are TRBV20-1 and TRBJ2-7; maybe TRBD1 (5 bases). CDR3 length: 12 residues. Germline V gene lookup returns CDR1 DFQATT and CDR2 SNEGSKA (reference sequence). The V end was cut by 5 bases, the J end by 3 bases, with 11 bases between. CDR3 in amino acids: CSAGQKGYEQYF. Written as DNA, the CDR3 is TGCAGTGCTGGACAAAAAGGCTACGAGCAGTACTTC.

Details on this clonotype: One end of the junction fails to match germline, which may point to a read error. The chain combines TRBV7-9 with TRBJ1-6; tentative D call: TRBD1 (6 bases). CDR1 and CDR2 (germline): SEHNR, FQNEAQ (reference sequence). The CDR3 sequence is 14 residues long. For the CDR3, the DNA is TGTGCCAGCAGCCGACCAGGGGAGAATTCACCCCCCCACTTT. It yields the protein CASSRPGENSPPHF.

This clonotype is medium-sized (0.01 to 0.1%) by share. This rearrangement joins TRBV6-5 to TRBJ1-6; D is unclear. Germline loops: CDR1 MNHEY, CDR2 SVGAGI. V lost 1 base to trimming and J lost 0 bases, with 7 bases between them. The CDR3 is 16 residues long. The CDR3 bases are TGTGCCAGCAGTTACTTACAGTCCTCCTATAATTCACCCCTCCACTTT. Its protein is CASSYLQSSYNSPLHF.

Within the sample, this clonotype is large (0.1 to 1%). The chain is built from TRBV6-5 and TRBJ2-3; 9 nucleotides line up with TRBD1. This CDR3 is 15 amino acids long. The germline V gene has CDR1 MNHEY and CDR2 SVGAGI. After removal of 5 bases from V and 2 bases from J, the junction contained 5 bases not matched to a gene. CDR3 amino acids: CASSAYRGPTDTQYF. CDR3 sequence (DNA): TGTGCCAGCAGTGCCTACAGGGGGCCCACAGATACGCAGTATTTT.

V gene TRBV10-1 combines with J gene TRBJ2-1; D is uncertain. Germline V lookup: CDR1 WNHNN, CDR2 SYGVQD (reference sequence). V lost 4 bases, J lost 0 bases, and 10 bases lay in between. CDR3 size: 15 residues. The CDR3 DNA is TGCGCCAGCAGTGGCCCAGGCTTCTCCTACAATGAGCAGTTCTTC. Protein: CASSGPGFSYNEQFF.

This clonotype has just one count. With a much larger clone just one base away, this may be a read error. The chain carries TRBV7-2 and TRBJ2-7, with 12 bases identical to TRBD2. Trimming cost V 3 bases and J 6 bases; bases outside gene matches: 6. Germline loops: CDR1 SGHTA, CDR2 FQGNSA. CDR3 size: 15 residues. CDR3 in amino acids: CASSFRTSGMGEQYF. CDR3 coding DNA: TGTGCCAGCAGCTTCCGGACTAGCGGGATGGGCGAGCAGTACTTC.

The chain links TRBV6-5 to TRBJ2-7, with D unclear. Germline-derived CDR1 and CDR2 are MNHEY and SVGAGI. Trimming removed 2 bases at V and 0 bases at J, with 5 bases between. The CDR3 length is 13 residues. This CDR3 is CASSYGGSYEQYF. The CDR3 region has the DNA TGTGCCAGCAGTTACGGCGGCTCCTACGAGCAGTACTTC.

This clonotype was seen more than once but under ten times. The J gene is TRBJ2-7, the V gene TRBV20-1, with D perhaps being TRBD1 or TRBD2 (5 bases each). The V and J ends lost 7 bases and 1 base respectively, with 20 bases between them. CDR1 is DFQATT, CDR2 SNEGSKA, per germline (reference sequence). The CDR3 contains 15 residues. CDR3: CSVRGLREGSYEQYF. As DNA, the CDR3 is TGCAGTGTTCGGGGCCTCAGGGAAGGGTCCTACGAGCAGTACTTC.

Here the CDR3 reads CASSPPPGNDYEQYF. The CDR3 nucleotides are TGTGCCAGCAGTCCCCCCCCGGGAAATGACTACGAGCAGTACTTC. V gene TRBV28 combines with J gene TRBJ2-7; a possible D gene is TRBD2 (5 bases). The CDR3 loop spans 15 amino acids. Germline assignment: CDR1 MDHEN and CDR2 SYDVKM. Trimming left V 5 bases short and J 3 bases short, with 17 bases between.

Relative to its sample, this clonotype is large. CDR3 sequence (DNA): TGCGCCAGCAGTGACCCTGGGACAGTGTATGGCTACACCTTC. Translating it yields CASSDPGTVYGYTF. The chain is built from TRBV10-2 and TRBJ1-2; 7 nucleotides match TRBD1. CDR1 is WSHSY, CDR2 SAAADI, per germline. This CDR3 has 14 amino acids. The V and J ends lost 3 bases and 5 bases, in that order; junction bases with no gene match: 6.

Judged by abundance, this clonotype is medium-sized. This sequence joins TRBV7-2 and TRBJ1-5, with TRBD1 identical over 7 bases. Trimming took 4 bases from V and 4 from J; bases not matched to a gene: 1. From germline, CDR1 is SGHTA and CDR2 FQGNSA. CDR3 size: 13 residues. The CDR3 DNA sequence: TGTGCCAGCAGCTCGGACAGGAATCAGCCCCAGCATTTT. Translating gives CASSSDRNQPQHF.

This clonotype appeared a few times. The gene calls are TRBV20-1 and TRBJ2-3; 10 nucleotides align to TRBD1. This CDR3 spans 14 amino acids. Germline-derived CDR1 and CDR2 are DFQATT and SNEGSKA (reference sequence). V dropped 6 bases and J dropped 3; count of bases not matched to a gene: 6. CDR3 loop: CSASGQGSTDTQYF. As DNA, the CDR3 is TGCAGTGCCTCGGGACAGGGGTCAACAGATACGCAGTATTTT.

This clonotype was seen more than once but under ten times. The genes are TRBV27 and TRBJ2-2; tentatively, D is TRBD2 (7 bases). Germline CDR1 and CDR2: MNHEY and SMNVEV (reference sequence). The CDR3 runs to 17 residues. Trimming cost V 2 bases and J 1 base, with 14 bases left between them. Written as DNA, the CDR3 is TGTGCCAGCAGTTTACCAAGGGGGGGGCTGAACACCGGGGAGCTGTTTTTT. Encoded protein: CASSLPRGGLNTGELFF.

Only one count was recorded for this clonotype. This may be a read error: a much more frequent sequence differs by one nucleotide. The chain is built from TRBV29-1 and TRBJ1-5, with TRBD1 matching 7 bases. CDR1 SQVTM and CDR2 ANQGSEA come from the germline V gene. The CDR3 consists of 13 residues. V was clipped by 8 bases and J by 5 bases; unmatched bases: 9. CDR3 sequence (DNA): TGCAGCATTGGGGACAGCTTTTATCAGCCCCAGCATTTT. This translates into CSIGDSFYQPQHF.

This clonotype is termed medium-sized. The chain carries TRBV7-2 and TRBJ1-6; TRBD1 might be the D (5 bases). CDR3 length equals 15 residues. V was pared by 4 bases and J by 8 bases, with 15 bases between. The V gene's germline CDR1 is SGHTA and CDR2 FQGNSA. The CDR3 loop reads CASSSSGPRDSPLHF. The DNA for the CDR3 is TGTGCCAGCAGCTCCTCCGGGCCCAGGGATTCACCCCTCCACTTT.

This clonotype is categorized as medium-sized. The J gene is TRBJ2-7, the V gene TRBV6-2 or TRBV6-3; no reliable D call. The V end lost 4 bases, the J end lost 6 bases, and 7 bases lay between the germline ends. The CDR3 has 11 residues. Germline V gene sequence: CDR1 MNHEY, CDR2 SVGEGT. CDR3 amino acids: CASSFPSEQYF. Written as DNA, the CDR3 is TGTGCCAGCAGTTTCCCCAGCGAGCAGTACTTC.

This clonotype was seen a few times. The chain has TRBV5-4 and TRBJ2-7; 7 nucleotides align to TRBD1. CDR3 size: 13 residues. Losses at the gene ends were 3 bases for V and 2 bases for J; bases not matched to a gene: 2. Germline loops: CDR1 SGHNT, CDR2 YYREEE (reference sequence). In nucleotides, the CDR3 is TGTGCCAGCAGCTGGACAGGAACCTACGAGCAGTACTTC. It codes for CASSWTGTYEQYF.

The chain has TRBV28 and TRBJ2-7, with 7 bases lining up with TRBD2. The length of the CDR3 is 15 residues. Germline V gives CDR1 MDHEN, CDR2 SYDVKM. Losses at the gene ends were 3 bases for V and 4 bases for J; bases not matched to a gene: 9. CDR3 in amino acids: CASSFRSGVRYEQYF. The DNA for the CDR3 is TGTGCCAGCAGTTTCCGGAGCGGGGTCCGATACGAGCAGTACTTC.

This clonotype was seen a few times. The rearrangement links TRBV5-4 to TRBJ1-1; possible D gene TRBD1, 6 bases. This CDR3 is built from 16 residues. Germline CDR1 is SGHNT and CDR2 is YYREEE (reference sequence). V shed 2 bases and J shed 4 bases, with 18 bases lying between them. CDR3 sequence reads: CASSLQGTVASTEAFF. In DNA, the CDR3 is TGTGCCAGCAGCTTACAGGGTACCGTCGCGAGCACTGAAGCTTTCTTT.

This clonotype is labeled as medium-sized. V is TRBV30 and J is TRBJ1-1, with D perhaps matching TRBD1 (5 bases). Germline V gene sequence: CDR1 GTSNPN, CDR2 SVGIG (reference sequence). This CDR3 has 13 amino acids. V lost 1 base, J lost 2 bases, and 8 bases lay in between. In nucleotides, the CDR3 is TGTGCCTGGAGTGCAGGGTACAACACTGAAGCTTTCTTT. Its translation: CAWSAGYNTEAFF.

This clonotype is deemed large. The DNA of the CDR3 is TGTGCCAGCAGTCGGACAGAACTCTATGGCTACACCTTC. It encodes CASSRTELYGYTF. The rearrangement uses TRBV6-5 and TRBJ1-2; D is possibly TRBD1 (6 bases). V lost 5 bases and J 4 bases, leaving 11 bases between the germline ends. Germline V gene sequence: CDR1 MNHEY, CDR2 SVGAGI. The CDR3 totals 13 residues.

The chain employs TRBV7-9 and TRBJ2-7; D is ambiguous. CDR1 is SEHNR, CDR2 FQNEAQ, per germline (reference sequence). This CDR3 is built from 13 residues. Trimming stripped 4 bases from V and 1 base from J, with 8 bases between. The CDR3 DNA sequence: TGTGCCAGCAGCTCCCCCGGGTCCTACGAGCAGTACTTC. Translating it yields CASSSPGSYEQYF.

By share, this clonotype counts as medium-sized. The chain recombines TRBV6-2 or TRBV6-3 with TRBJ2-1, with D perhaps matching TRBD2 (6 bases). The CDR3 consists of 14 residues. The germline V and J ends were trimmed by 10 bases and 1 base, with 14 bases remaining between them. From germline, CDR1 is MNHEY and CDR2 SVGEGT. This chain's CDR3 is CATRREWSYNEQFF. CDR3 nucleotides: TGTGCCACCCGCCGGGAGTGGTCCTACAATGAGCAGTTCTTC.

V is TRBV7-2 and J is TRBJ2-2; D perhaps matches TRBD1 (6 bases). V lost 3 bases, J lost 4 bases, and 18 bases lay in between. The CDR3 covers 17 residues. CDR1 and CDR2 (germline): SGHTA, FQGNSA. The DNA for the CDR3 is TGTGCCAGCAGCTTCACGAGGGGCAGGGGAAGCACCGGGGAGCTGTTTTTT. The encoded protein is CASSFTRGRGSTGELFF.